This TCR beta chain was sequenced in a study of CD8+ T cells in alopecia areata. As for this clone: What it recognizes is unknown.

RNA extraction and reverse transcription yielded cDNA as sequencing template. Data came from immunoSEQ multiplex PCR; TCRdb stores just in-frame clones and leaves some out. Among about 300,000 clones, 58% were seen once, and the ten largest hold approximately 2%. Whole-study findings and limits: Scalp sample data also include resident alphabeta T cells from normal skin.

The treatment was: oral pan-JAK inhibitor, 5-10 mg twice daily. T lymphocytes (CD4+ and CD8+) were sorted from PBMCs. The input for sequencing was CD4+ T cells sorted from blood, taken at week 24, from a patient treated with tofacitinib. The TCR originated in a human donor with alopecia areata.

The CDR3 region has the DNA TGTGCCTGGAGCCGCCGAACCGGGCGAGATGCCGCAGATACGCAGTATTTT. This sequence encodes CAWSRRTGRDAADTQYF. The rearrangement links TRBV30 to TRBJ2-3; D call uncertain. The CDR3 sequence is 17 residues long. The germline gives CDR1 GTSNPN, CDR2 SVGIG (reference sequence). V was shortened by 3 bases and J by 4 bases, with 23 bases between the two germline ends.